A single sample is the source of the 31 T cell receptor beta chains below, sequenced in a study of cytomegalovirus exposure and HLA in healthy donors. The PCR had 60 Vbeta and 13 Jbeta primers. Assay used: immunoSEQ multiplex PCR; TCRdb lists only in-frame clones, some missing. The sample shows 80,000 to 100,000 clones, roughly 72% of them seen only once. Sequencing was carried out using PBMCs. Source of these receptors: a man between 25 and 39 years old in good health and CMV-seropositive.

The rearrangement joins TRBV9 to TRBJ2-1; weak D call: TRBD2 (6 bases). Trimming removed 0 bases at V and 1 base at J, with 17 bases between. Germline-derived CDR1 and CDR2 are SGDLS and YYNGEE. CDR3 length equals 18 residues. The CDR3 DNA sequence: TGTGCCAGCAGCGTAGCTGGGGCTAGCGTGGGTTCCTACAATGAGCAGTTCTTC. This codes for CASSVAGASVGSYNEQFF.

This clone has only a few counts. The chain combines TRBV7-9 with TRBJ2-2; TRBD2 matches 9 bases. The CDR3 is 16 residues long. CDR1 is SEHNR and CDR2 is FQNEAQ in the germline V gene (reference sequence). V trimming: 5 bases; J trimming: 6 bases; junction bases outside the gene matches: 10. The CDR3, as DNA: TGTGCCAGCAGCCTGGGACTAGCTATTGTCGCCGGGGAGCTGTTTTTT. Protein sequence: CASSLGLAIVAGELFF.

The chain couples TRBV5-1 to TRBJ1-1; D gene ambiguous. Looked up from germline, CDR1 is SGHRS and CDR2 is YFSETQ. The CDR3 covers 14 residues. The V end lost 1 base, the J end lost 1 base, and 8 bases lay between the germline ends. CDR3 sequence (DNA): TGCGCCAGCAGCTTGATGTCCGGGAACACTGAAGCTTTCTTT. It encodes CASSLMSGNTEAFF.

The V gene is TRBV9, the J gene TRBJ2-7; 7 bases agree with TRBD1. The CDR3 runs to 14 residues. Germline V gives CDR1 SGDLS, CDR2 YYNGEE. Unmatched junction bases numbered 4, after V lost 4 bases and J lost 0 bases. The CDR3 protein is CASSSGQDSYEQYF. The DNA of the CDR3 is TGTGCCAGCAGCTCAGGACAGGACTCCTACGAGCAGTACTTC.

The CDR3 DNA sequence: TGTGCCACCAGTCTCAGGGGAAGAGCGGGGGAGAAGTACGAGCAGTACTTC. This gives the protein CATSLRGRAGEKYEQYF. The chain joins TRBV15 to TRBJ2-7; 8 nucleotides line up with TRBD2. The CDR3 length is 17 residues. Germline-derived CDR1 and CDR2 are LNHNV and YYDKDF (reference sequence). Unmatched junction bases numbered 17, after V lost 6 bases and J lost 4 bases.

In the case of this clone: Germline and junction disagree at one end, which may indicate a read error. This sequence joins TRBV20-1 and TRBJ2-3; possible D gene TRBD2, 7 bases. The CDR3 runs to 9 residues. Germline values: CDR1 DFQATT, CDR2 SNEGSKA (reference sequence). DNA of the CDR3: TGCAGTGCTGGGGGGAGGGGGGATTTT. This sequence encodes CSAGGRGDF.

The chain has TRBV2 and TRBJ2-5; D is perhaps TRBD1 (6 bases). The CDR3 runs to 12 residues. V lost 5 bases, J lost 5 bases, and 9 bases lay in between. The germline V gene has CDR1 SNHLY and CDR2 FYNNEI. CDR3 protein: CASSYREETQYF. Written as DNA, the CDR3 is TGTGCCAGCAGTTACAGGGAGGAGACCCAGTACTTC. The variable domain in full, completed from reference TRBV2 and TRBJ2-5, reads EPEVTQTPSHQVTQMGQEVILRCVPISNHLYFYWYRQILGQKVEFLVSFYNNEISEKSEIFDDQFSVERPDGSNFTLKIRSTKLEDSAMYFCASSYREETQYFGPGTRLLVL.

This chain joins TRBV28 and TRBJ2-7, with TRBD1 identical over 8 bases. This CDR3 is built from 13 residues. V gave up 7 bases and J gave up 2 bases; unmatched junction bases: 4. CDR1 and CDR2 from the germline V gene are MDHEN and SYDVKM. The DNA for the CDR3 is TGTGCCAGCAAGACAGGGGAACCCTACGAGCAGTACTTC. This gives the protein CASKTGEPYEQYF.

The rearrangement joins TRBV28 to TRBJ2-7, with 7 bases that match TRBD1. This CDR3 is 13 amino acids long. V shed 6 bases and J 3 bases; nucleotides not matched to a gene: 5. Germline CDR1 and CDR2: MDHEN and SYDVKM. CDR3 nucleotides: TGTGCCAGCAGCCCGACAGGGCTCTACGAGCAGTACTTC. Amino acid sequence: CASSPTGLYEQYF.

The chain is built from TRBV6-5 and TRBJ2-1, with D perhaps TRBD2 (5 bases). V was cut by 1 base and J by 3 bases, with 7 bases left in between. The germline CDR1 and CDR2 sequences are MNHEY and SVGAGI. The CDR3 spans 14 residues. The CDR3 loop is CASSYYGDYNEQFF. CDR3 sequence (DNA): TGTGCCAGCAGTTACTACGGGGACTACAATGAGCAGTTCTTC.

The J gene is TRBJ2-1, the V gene TRBV27, with TRBD2 identical over 15 bases. The CDR3 is made up of 22 amino acids. The V gene's germline CDR1 is MNHEY and CDR2 SMNVEV (reference sequence). The V gene end was trimmed by 5 bases and the J gene end by 2 bases; junction bases not matched to a gene: 19. CDR3: CASSPTLPGLAGGTRAYNEQFF. For the CDR3, the DNA is TGTGCCAGCAGTCCAACTTTGCCGGGACTAGCGGGAGGTACGAGGGCCTACAATGAGCAGTTCTTC.

This rearrangement joins TRBV4-2 to TRBJ1-5; D unclear. Germline V gene sequence: CDR1 LGHNA, CDR2 YNFKEQ. CDR3 length: 15 amino acids. Trimming removed 0 bases from V and 0 bases from J, with 6 bases in between. CDR3 nucleotides: TGTGCCAGCAGCCAAGAACAGTATAGCAATCAGCCCCAGCATTTT. Encoded protein: CASSQEQYSNQPQHF.

The V gene is TRBV10-3, the J gene TRBJ2-7; TRBD1 agrees at 12 bases. The CDR3 covers 15 residues. The germline V gene encodes CDR1 ENHRY and CDR2 SYGVKD. With 7 bases clipped from V and 2 bases from J, the junction kept 6 bases outside the gene matches. The CDR3 loop reads CAITPGQGAAYEQYF. The CDR3 region has the DNA TGTGCCATCACTCCGGGACAGGGGGCCGCCTACGAGCAGTACTTC.

The rearrangement joins TRBV5-8 to TRBJ2-1; no firm D call. The CDR3 has 15 amino acids. V was pared by 5 bases and J by 0 bases, with 12 bases between. Germline V gene lookup returns CDR1 SGHTS and CDR2 YDEGEE. Here the CDR3 DNA reads TGTGCCAGCAGGGTAGCCTCAAGCTCCTACAATGAGCAGTTCTTC. This translates into CASRVASSSYNEQFF.

The rearrangement uses TRBV15 and TRBJ2-5; D call uncertain. This CDR3 is built from 14 residues. Germline CDR1 LNHNV, CDR2 YYDKDF (reference sequence). The V and J ends lost 5 bases and 2 bases respectively, with 12 bases between them. DNA of the CDR3: TGTGCCACCAGCGAGGAAGGTGGTCAAGAGACCCAGTACTTC. As protein: CATSEEGGQETQYF.

Of note for this clone: Since the CDR3 does not end with the conserved phenylalanine or tryptophan, this likely comes from a read error. The DNA is left out, because the CDR3 cannot be placed on it with certainty; the CDR3 is given as TCRdb lists it. The genes are TRBV12-1 and TRBJ1-1; TRBD1, the D gene given by the table, was not confirmed from the DNA. TRBV12-1 is designated a pseudogene. The CDR3 is made up of 10 amino acids, end residues included. CDR3 protein: CASSSGTDLI.

J is TRBJ2-5 and V is TRBV19; TRBD2 aligns across 8 bases. Trimming cost V 7 bases and J 1 base; bases outside gene matches: 8. The CDR3 is 15 amino acids. The germline V gene encodes CDR1 LNHDA and CDR2 SQIVND (reference sequence). The CDR3 DNA follows: TGTGCCAGTACGGGGGGGGACTACCTCCAAGAGACCCAGTACTTC. Its translation is CASTGGDYLQETQYF.

The chain links TRBV5-8 to TRBJ2-1, with no clear D. The germline V gene encodes CDR1 SGHTS and CDR2 YDEGEE. Trimming removed 2 bases from V and 6 bases from J, with 15 bases in between. This CDR3 region has 15 residues. As DNA, the CDR3 is TGTGCCAGCAGCTTCTCGACCTTACCAGGCAATGAGCAGTTCTTC. This encodes CASSFSTLPGNEQFF.

The chain joins TRBV20-1 to TRBJ1-1; D gene ambiguous. Trimming stripped 6 bases from V and 8 bases from J, with 10 bases between. The CDR3 runs to 10 residues. Looked up from germline, CDR1 is DFQATT and CDR2 is SNEGSKA (reference sequence). CDR3 in amino acids: CSALEKEAFF. CDR3 bases: TGCAGTGCGCTAGAAAAAGAAGCTTTCTTT.

This chain uses TRBV25-1 with TRBJ1-1; tentatively, D is TRBD1 (6 bases). V gave up 0 bases and J gave up 7 bases, with 12 bases separating them. Germline-derived CDR1 and CDR2 are MGHDK and SYGVNS. This CDR3 comprises 14 residues. CDR3 nucleotides: TGTGCCAGCAGTGAATACGAACAGGGAAATGAAGCTTTCTTT. This sequence encodes CASSEYEQGNEAFF.

The rearrangement joins TRBV9 to TRBJ2-3; 9 nucleotides line up with TRBD2. Germline CDR1 and CDR2: SGDLS and YYNGEE. V was pared by 4 bases and J by 0 bases, with 6 bases of the junction left unmatched. This CDR3 has 16 amino acids. CDR3 sequence reads: CASSIEAGGSTDTQYF. The CDR3 bases are TGTGCCAGCAGCATCGAAGCGGGGGGAAGCACAGATACGCAGTATTTT. Complete variable domain (other parts from reference TRBV9 and TRBJ2-3): DSGVTQTPKHLITATGQRVTLRCSPRSGDLSVYWYQQSLDQGLQFLIQYYNGEERAKGNILERFSAQQFPDLHSELNLSSLELGDSALYFCASSIEAGGSTDTQYFGPGTRLTVL.

J is TRBJ1-5 and V is TRBV5-6; no reliable D call. Germline V gives CDR1 SGHDT, CDR2 YYEEEE. This CDR3 is 14 amino acids long. V dropped 4 bases and J dropped 0 bases, with 8 bases sitting between them. The CDR3 DNA reads TGTGCCAGCAGCAAGCAATATAGCAATCAGCCCCAGCATTTT. Translating it yields CASSKQYSNQPQHF.

The gene calls are TRBV6-5 and TRBJ1-1; D is perhaps TRBD1 (6 bases). Germline CDR1 reads MNHEY; CDR2 reads SVGAGI. This CDR3 has 14 amino acids. V lost 11 bases and J 0 bases, leaving 16 bases between the germline ends. For the CDR3, the DNA is TGTGCCGTCTTCAGGGGAGTATTGAACACTGAAGCTTTCTTT. Encoded protein: CAVFRGVLNTEAFF.

This chain uses TRBV10-1 with TRBJ1-2; D unresolved. CDR1 and CDR2 from the germline V gene are WNHNN and SYGVQD (reference sequence). Trimming stripped 5 bases from V and 5 bases from J, with 30 bases between. This CDR3 has 19 residues. CDR3 coding DNA: TGCGCCAGCAGTCACACCCCTTTAGACGAGAGGGCAAAAGTATATGGCTACACCTTC. Protein sequence: CASSHTPLDERAKVYGYTF.

The chain combines TRBV9 with TRBJ1-1; the D is unclear. V lost 1 base and J lost 0, with 4 bases in between. The CDR3 has 13 amino acids. Germline V gene data show CDR1 as SGDLS and CDR2 as YYNGEE. This CDR3 reads CASSVYMNTEAFF. The CDR3 DNA follows: TGTGCCAGCAGCGTATATATGAACACTGAAGCTTTCTTT.

This clone came up a few times. The V gene is TRBV5-4, the J gene TRBJ2-7, with 8 bases identical to TRBD2. V shed 0 bases and J 5 bases; nucleotides not matched to a gene: 4. This CDR3 is built from 14 residues. The germline V gene has CDR1 SGHNT and CDR2 YYREEE (reference sequence). CDR3 DNA: TGTGCCAGCAGCTTGGCCGGGGGGGCGAACGAGCAGTACTTC. Translation: CASSLAGGANEQYF.

The table lists this clone with a count of one. The V call is TRBV2, the J call TRBJ1-2; 7 bases match TRBD1. Germline CDR1 reads SNHLY; CDR2 reads FYNNEI. V shed 6 bases, J shed 4 bases, and the junction held 5 bases outside the gene matches. This CDR3 comprises 13 residues. CDR3: CASRTGPIYGYTF. CDR3 nucleotides: TGTGCCAGCAGGACAGGGCCAATCTATGGCTACACCTTC.

The J gene is TRBJ1-5, the V gene TRBV7-2, with a possible D match to TRBD1 (5 bases). The germline V gene encodes CDR1 SGHTA and CDR2 FQGNSA. Trimming pared 4 bases from V and 4 bases from J, leaving 8 bases between. The CDR3 length is 13 residues. The CDR3 is CASSYGGNQPQHF. The CDR3 nucleotides are TGTGCCAGCAGCTACGGGGGGAATCAGCCCCAGCATTTT.

The chain couples TRBV6-5 to TRBJ1-2; 9 positions match TRBD1. The germline V gene has CDR1 MNHEY and CDR2 SVGAGI. The CDR3 is 16 amino acids. V lost 4 bases and J lost 8; bases outside the gene matches: 14. CDR3 protein: CASSFRFPGQGFGYTF. The CDR3 nucleotides are TGTGCCAGCAGTTTCCGTTTCCCGGGACAGGGTTTCGGCTACACCTTC.

This clone has a handful of counts. V is TRBV7-9 and J is TRBJ1-1; D is possibly TRBD1 (5 bases). V lost 2 bases to trimming and J lost 4 bases, with 11 bases between them. CDR3 size: 14 residues. Germline V lookup: CDR1 SEHNR, CDR2 FQNEAQ (reference sequence). CDR3 DNA: TGTGCCAGCAGCTTAAACCGCGGGGGCACTGAAGCTTTCTTT. This translates into CASSLNRGGTEAFF. Filled out from reference TRBV7-9 and TRBJ1-1, the complete variable domain reads DTGVSQNPRHKITKRGQNVTFRCDPISEHNRLYWYRQTLGQGPEFLTYFQNEAQLEKSRLLSDRFSAERPKGSFSTLEIQRTEQGDSAMYLCASSLNRGGTEAFFGQGTRLTVV.

The chain links TRBV30 to TRBJ1-3; D is unclear. The CDR3 is made up of 13 amino acids. CDR1 GTSNPN and CDR2 SVGIG come from the germline V gene (reference sequence). V was cut by 5 bases and J by 0 bases, with 8 bases left in between. CDR3 in amino acids: CAWQLSSGNTIYF. CDR3 in DNA: TGTGCCTGGCAACTGAGCTCTGGAAACACCATATATTTT. Supplemented by reference TRBV30 and TRBJ1-3, the full variable domain reads SQTIHQWPATLVQPVGSPLSLECTVEGTSNPNLYWYRQAAGRGLQLLFYSVGIGQISSEVPQNLSASRPQDRQFILSSKKLLLSDSGFYLCAWQLSSGNTIYFGEGSWLTVV.